The 3 T cell receptor beta chains listed next were all sequenced from one sample in a study of CD8 T cells in ankylosing spondylitis. Findings of the study overall: A motif in TCR beta, a set of about eight highly homologous variants, appeared characteristic of ankylosing spondylitis blood.

TCRdb called the 5' RACE reads again in MiXCR, with one record for every CDR3 protein. The repertoire holds about 90,000 distinct CDR3 sequences, with just under 9% as singletons. Their antigens remain unidentified. The specimen sequenced was blood, either unsorted or a sorted T cell fraction (not recorded which). These receptors were taken from a male donor with ankylosing spondylitis.

In its sample, this clonotype was seen a few times. The V and J genes are TRBV3-1 and TRBJ2-7; D gene ambiguous. In germline, CDR1 is LGHDT, CDR2 YNNKEL (reference sequence). The ends were cut back, 0 bases at V and 2 bases at J, with 8 bases in the middle. The CDR3 runs 14 residues. The CDR3 spells CASSQEGLPYEQYF. The CDR3 DNA reads as TGTGCCAGCAGCCAAGAAGGTCTCCCCTACGAGCAGTACTTC.

This clonotype has a count of ten or more. The chain joins TRBV5-5 to TRBJ1-6; D call uncertain. Germline CDR1 reads SGHKS; CDR2 reads YYEKEE (reference sequence). Trimming stripped 2 bases from V and 0 bases from J, with 15 bases between. This CDR3 contains 18 residues. The CDR3 reads CASSLFNSGSSYNSPLHF. As DNA, the CDR3 is TGTGCCAGCAGCTTATTTAACTCGGGGAGCTCCTATAATTCACCCCTCCACTTT.

The rearrangement links TRBV5-6 to TRBJ2-7; D may be TRBD1 or TRBD2 (5 bases each). Trimming took off 3 bases at V and 6 bases at J, with 13 bases between the two ends. Per germline, CDR1 SGHDT and CDR2 YYEEEE. The CDR3 is 13 residues long. The CDR3 here is CASSWGSGSEQYV. The CDR3 DNA is TGTGCCAGCAGCTGGGGGAGCGGCTCCGAGCAGTACGTC.